The next 22 T cell receptor beta chains were all read from a single sample in a study of response to subunit inactivated influenza vaccine (dated by TCRdb to between 2018 and 2020). The library relied on RT-PCR. The sample was run on an Illumina HiSeq 2500. Using fastp trimming at Q25 and MiXCR clonotype assembly, TCRdb reanalyzed the public sequencing data and kept in-frame beta chains. Rows merge per CDR3 protein into single entries with the most common DNA and genes. Within this sample are 710,000 or so distinct CDR3 sequences, with approximately 15% of them counted one time only. The ten top clones hold around a tenth of the sample. Material: PBMCs from blood, obtained 11 to 12 days after vaccination. These receptors all come from a man over 45 who received an inactivated influenza vaccine. Donor details come from another sample of the same person, matched by shared clones.

The rearrangement uses TRBV5-6 and TRBJ1-1; D uncertain. This CDR3 region has 12 residues. Trimming took 1 base from V and 6 from J, leaving 7 bases between them. The germline V gene encodes CDR1 SGHDT and CDR2 YYEEEE. The CDR3 nucleotides read TGTGCCAGCAGCTTGATGCGGTCTGAAGCTTTCTTT. Translated, it gives CASSLMRSEAFF.

This clonotype was seen once. The V gene is TRBV4-1, the J gene TRBJ2-3, with D hard to call. Trimming left V 3 bases short and J 6 bases short, with 13 bases between. The CDR3 covers 14 residues. Germline loops: CDR1 MGHRA, CDR2 YSYEKL. The CDR3 DNA reads TGCGCCAGCAGCCAGGACCCGAGTTTGGATACGCAGTATTTT. Protein: CASSQDPSLDTQYF.

The chain combines TRBV5-1 with TRBJ2-6; TRBD1 agrees at 7 bases. The CDR3 runs to 17 residues. Germline V gene lookup returns CDR1 SGHRS and CDR2 YFSETQ. J gave up 2 bases and V 0 bases, and 5 bases lay outside the gene matches. The DNA for the CDR3 is TGCGCCAGCAGCTTGGAGACAGGGTTGACTGGGGCCAACGTCCTGACTTTC. Its translation: CASSLETGLTGANVLTF.

This clonotype was seen a handful of times. V and J are TRBV11-2 and TRBJ2-1; no definite D call. Germline V gene sequence: CDR1 SGHAT, CDR2 FQNNGV. Trimming took 3 bases from V and 12 from J, leaving 15 bases between them. The CDR3 is 13 amino acids. The CDR3 bases are TGTGCCAGCAGCTTTCTGGGTGGGGTGTCGCAGTTCTTC. Translating gives CASSFLGGVSQFF.

This clonotype was recorded many times. This chain's CDR3 is CSVEELGTEQETQYF. As DNA, the CDR3 is TGCAGCGTTGAAGAGCTCGGGACTGAGCAAGAGACCCAGTACTTC. The rearrangement joins TRBV29-1 to TRBJ2-5, with a weak D call TRBD2 (6 bases). V was shortened by 0 bases and J by 2 bases, with 13 bases between the two germline ends. The germline V gene has CDR1 SQVTM and CDR2 ANQGSEA. This CDR3 region has 15 residues.

V is TRBV28 and J is TRBJ2-7; tentative D call: TRBD1 (7 bases). The germline V gene has CDR1 MDHEN and CDR2 SYDVKM. V shed 5 bases and J shed 2 bases, with 16 bases lying between them. The CDR3 is 15 residues long. The DNA for the CDR3 is TGTGCCAGCAGTGGGGACAGCGGGCCTCCCTACGAGCAGTACTTC. Protein product: CASSGDSGPPYEQYF.

For this clonotype: Being one base from a much bigger clone, this may be a read error. The CDR3 bases are TGTGCCATCAGCCGGACAGAGAACACCGGGGAGCTGTTTTTT. Amino acids: CAISRTENTGELFF. The V call is TRBV10-3, the J call TRBJ2-2, with D perhaps TRBD1 (6 bases). Germline V gene lookup returns CDR1 ENHRY and CDR2 SYGVKD. The ends were cut back, 6 bases at V and 1 base at J, with 9 bases in the middle. This CDR3 spans 14 amino acids.

V usage is TRBV7-2 and J usage is TRBJ2-3; the match to TRBD1 covers 7 bases. The CDR3 runs 14 residues. CDR1 is SGHTA and CDR2 is FQGNSA in the germline V gene. V shed 5 bases and J 6 bases; nucleotides not matched to a gene: 8. This CDR3 is CASSPRQGGDTQYF. CDR3 DNA sequence: TGTGCCAGCAGCCCGAGACAGGGCGGGGATACGCAGTATTTT.

This chain connects TRBV12-3 or TRBV12-4 to TRBJ2-1, with D perhaps given as TRBD1 or TRBD2 (5 bases each). This CDR3 spans 13 amino acids. The V gene lost 5 bases and the J gene lost 6 bases, with 11 bases spanning the gap. The CDR3 loop is CASSTGAVNEQFF. The CDR3 bases are TGTGCCAGCAGTACCGGGGCCGTCAATGAGCAGTTCTTC.

This clonotype was detected only a few times. V usage is TRBV12-3 or TRBV12-4 and J usage is TRBJ2-2; 9 bases line up with TRBD2. The CDR3 runs 16 residues. J gave up 2 bases and V 3 bases, and 4 bases lay outside the gene matches. CDR3 bases: TGTGCCAGCAGTTTTAGACTAGCGGAAAACACCGGGGAGCTGTTTTTT. As protein: CASSFRLAENTGELFF.

The sample holds many counts of this clonotype. The V and J genes are TRBV20-1 and TRBJ1-5; D not resolved. V was trimmed by 0 bases and J by 3 bases, leaving 12 bases between them. The CDR3 spans 15 residues. Germline V gene lookup returns CDR1 DFQATT and CDR2 SNEGSKA (reference sequence). CDR3 nucleotides: TGCAGTGCTAGAGATGTCTCGATCCTCAATCAGCCCCAGCATTTT. It codes for CSARDVSILNQPQHF.

This clonotype turned up a few times. V and J are TRBV7-2 and TRBJ2-3; TRBD2 aligns across 7 bases. Germline CDR1 reads SGHTA; CDR2 reads FQGNSA. V shed 1 base and J 2 bases; nucleotides not matched to a gene: 3. The CDR3 consists of 15 residues. The CDR3 DNA follows: TGTGCCAGCAGCTTAGAGGCGGGGGACACAGATACGCAGTATTTT. Translated, it gives CASSLEAGDTDTQYF.

This clonotype turned up a few times. The J gene is TRBJ1-5, the V gene TRBV2; 9 bases agree with TRBD1. The CDR3 is made up of 15 amino acids. J gave up 6 bases and V 7 bases, and 10 bases lay outside the gene matches. Germline CDR1 SNHLY, CDR2 FYNNEI. CDR3 DNA: TGTGCCAGCAATCCGACAGGGGGTTCGCGTCAGCCCCAGCATTTT. This encodes CASNPTGGSRQPQHF.

The gene calls are TRBV20-1 and TRBJ2-3; TRBD2 matches at 10 bases. Germline CDR1 is DFQATT and CDR2 is SNEGSKA (reference sequence). The CDR3 extends over 15 amino acids. Trimming cost V 6 bases and J 5 bases; bases outside gene matches: 11. CDR3 coding DNA: TGCAGTGCACTAGGAATAGCGGGAGGAAGAGATACGCAGTATTTT. This sequence encodes CSALGIAGGRDTQYF.

The V call is TRBV28, the J call TRBJ1-2; D might be TRBD1 (5 bases). The length of the CDR3 is 15 residues. V was cut by 2 bases and J by 2 bases, with 12 bases left in between. Germline V gene data show CDR1 as MDHEN and CDR2 as SYDVKM. CDR3 protein: CASSLVGRGNYGYTF. The CDR3 DNA follows: TGTGCCAGCAGTTTAGTGGGGCGCGGAAACTATGGCTACACCTTC.

The rearrangement joins TRBV12-3 or TRBV12-4 to TRBJ2-1; weak D call: TRBD2 (6 bases). This CDR3 is built from 12 residues. Trimming shortened V by 5 bases and J by 9 bases, and 11 bases separated the two germline ends. CDR3 residues: CASSGGVCEQFF. CDR3 DNA sequence: TGTGCCAGCAGTGGAGGGGTTTGTGAGCAGTTCTTC.

This sequence joins TRBV10-3 and TRBJ2-3; 7 bases map to TRBD1. The germline V gene encodes CDR1 ENHRY and CDR2 SYGVKD. The CDR3 covers 15 residues. Trimming cost V 4 bases and J 2 bases; bases outside gene matches: 6. The CDR3 here is CAISARDSNTDTQYF. In DNA, the CDR3 is TGTGCCATCAGTGCCCGGGACAGTAACACAGATACGCAGTATTTT.

The table lists this clonotype with a few counts. J is TRBJ1-5 and V is TRBV6-5; 8 nucleotides align to TRBD1. Trimming cost V 4 bases and J 4 bases; bases outside gene matches: 3. CDR3 length equals 14 residues. The germline CDR1 and CDR2 sequences are MNHEY and SVGAGI. CDR3 in amino acids: CASSSDRGNQPQHF. In DNA, the CDR3 is TGTGCCAGCAGTTCTGACAGGGGAAATCAGCCCCAGCATTTT.

The gene calls are TRBV7-6 and TRBJ1-2, with a tentative D call TRBD1 (6 bases). CDR3 length equals 13 residues. The germline V gene encodes CDR1 SGHVS and CDR2 FNYEAQ. Between the trimmed V and J ends, which lost 2 bases and 8 bases, there was a span of 12 bases. The DNA of the CDR3 is TGTGCCAGCAGCTTACCGGGGGCTTTAGGCTACACCTTC. Encoded protein: CASSLPGALGYTF.

V and J are TRBV7-6 and TRBJ1-6, with TRBD1 as a possible D gene (6 bases). CDR1 is SGHVS and CDR2 is FNYEAQ in the germline V gene. V was pared by 1 base and J by 14 bases, with 12 bases between. This CDR3 comprises 13 residues. CDR3: CASSLEGDSSLHF. In DNA form, the CDR3 reads TGTGCCAGCAGCTTAGAGGGGGATTCGTCCCTCCACTTT.

In this sample, this clonotype turned up many times. DNA of the CDR3: TGTGCCAGCAGCTCTCGGGGGGGCAAAAGAGGGGAGCTGTTTTTT. Protein product: CASSSRGGKRGELFF. V and J are TRBV28 and TRBJ2-2, with 8 bases aligning to TRBD2. Unmatched junction bases numbered 11, after V lost 6 bases and J lost 8 bases. The V gene's germline CDR1 is MDHEN and CDR2 SYDVKM. The CDR3 is 15 amino acids.

The sample holds a few counts of this clonotype. J is TRBJ2-3 and V is TRBV6-2 or TRBV6-3; either TRBD1 or TRBD2 may supply D (5 bases each). Germline assignment: CDR1 MNHEY and CDR2 SVGEGT. The length of the CDR3 is 13 residues. Trimming removed 8 bases from V and 3 bases from J, with 12 bases in between. CDR3 residues: CASGTRRTDTQYF. Here the CDR3 DNA reads TGTGCCAGCGGGACCCGGCGTACAGATACGCAGTATTTT.